The next 10 T cell receptor beta chains were all read from a single sample in a study of regulatory and conventional T cells in RAG deficiency. The protocol was immunoSEQ multiplex PCR, while the TCRdb copy is restricted to in-frame clones and leaves out a portion. The sample yields tens of thousands of clones, about 90% seen once. In addition, the sample was reused for a study of regulatory T cells. That work states: Primers: 52 TRBV forward and 13 TRBJ reverse.

The specimen sequenced was CD8+ T cells sorted from blood. These TCRs come from a human donor in good health.

The genes are TRBV28 and TRBJ2-2; 8 bases match TRBD2. The ends lost 6 bases at V and 2 bases at J; junction bases unmatched: 5. CDR1 and CDR2 (germline): MDHEN, SYDVKM. The CDR3 spans 15 residues. CDR3 sequence: CASSAGGANTGELFF. In nucleotides, the CDR3 is TGTGCCAGCAGCGCCGGGGGGGCCAACACCGGGGAGCTGTTTTTT.

The chain combines TRBV6-5 with TRBJ2-2, with D possibly matching TRBD1 (6 bases). This CDR3 is built from 14 residues. V was clipped by 0 bases and J by 7 bases, with 9 bases between them. From germline, CDR1 is MNHEY and CDR2 SVGAGI. CDR3 sequence: CASSYSQGSGELFF. The CDR3, as DNA: TGTGCCAGCAGTTACTCACAGGGAAGCGGGGAGCTGTTTTTT.

The chain employs TRBV6-5 and TRBJ1-2; D possibly corresponds to TRBD1 (6 bases). Germline values: CDR1 MNHEY, CDR2 SVGAGI. The CDR3 sequence is 12 residues long. Trimming took 10 bases from V and 7 from J, leaving 16 bases between them. The DNA of the CDR3 is TGTGCCACCTCAGGGGCCCGAGGTGGCTACACCTTC. Translated, it gives CATSGARGGYTF.

This clone turned up a few times. The gene calls are TRBV27 and TRBJ1-5; D remains ambiguous. V was clipped by 5 bases and J by 4 bases, with 9 bases between them. This CDR3 spans 13 amino acids. Germline assignment: CDR1 MNHEY and CDR2 SMNVEV (reference sequence). In DNA form, the CDR3 reads TGTGCCAGCAGTGTCGGCGGAAATCAGCCCCAGCATTTT. It translates to CASSVGGNQPQHF.

The rearrangement links TRBV11-3 to TRBJ2-2; TRBD1 is a possible D gene (6 bases). The germline V and J ends were trimmed by 5 bases and 1 base, with 8 bases remaining between them. Germline CDR1 reads SGHNT; CDR2 reads YENEEA. The length of the CDR3 is 14 residues. The CDR3: CASSEQGNTGELFF. Written as DNA, the CDR3 is TGTGCCAGCAGCGAACAGGGGAACACCGGGGAGCTGTTTTTT. Based on the CDR3 plus reference TRBV11-3 and TRBJ2-2, the full variable domain is EAGVVQSPRYKIIEKKQPVAFWCNPISGHNTLYWYLQNLGQGPELLIRYENEEAVDDSQLPKDRFSAERLKGVDSTLKIQPAELGDSAVYLCASSEQGNTGELFFGEGSRLTVL.

J is TRBJ1-5 and V is TRBV4-1; the D is unclear. Trimming shortened V by 1 base and J by 2 bases, and 9 bases separated the two germline ends. CDR1 and CDR2 from the germline V gene are MGHRA and YSYEKL. The length of the CDR3 is 15 residues. The CDR3 DNA follows: TGCGCCAGCAGCCAAGGTGGTCGGGGCAATCAGCCCCAGCATTTT. Its protein is CASSQGGRGNQPQHF.

The chain carries TRBV15 and TRBJ1-2; possibly TRBD1 for D (6 bases). Trimming left V 0 bases short and J 6 bases short, with 20 bases between. The CDR3 consists of 17 residues. The germline gives CDR1 LNHNV, CDR2 YYDKDF (reference sequence). For the CDR3, the DNA is TGTGCCACCAGCAGAGATCTGGGGGCGGGGAGGCCTAATGGCTACACCTTC. Translated: CATSRDLGAGRPNGYTF.

This chain links TRBV27 with TRBJ2-5; D is ambiguous. Looked up from germline, CDR1 is MNHEY and CDR2 is SMNVEV (reference sequence). CDR3 length: 13 residues. The V end was cut by 1 base, the J end by 3 bases, with 6 bases between. The CDR3 loop reads CASSLWAEETQYF. The CDR3 bases are TGTGCCAGCAGTTTATGGGCAGAAGAGACCCAGTACTTC.

This clone was seen just once. The chain carries TRBV7-9 and TRBJ2-5, with unresolved D. Germline V lookup: CDR1 SEHNR, CDR2 FQNEAQ (reference sequence). V was cut by 4 bases and J by 8 bases, with 11 bases left in between. The CDR3 runs to 12 residues. DNA of the CDR3: TGTGCCAGCAGCTCCCCTAGGGAAACCCAGTACTTC. Its protein product is CASSSPRETQYF. The full variable domain, with the rest looked up from reference TRBV7-9 and TRBJ2-5, is DTGVSQNPRHKITKRGQNVTFRCDPISEHNRLYWYRQTLGQGPEFLTYFQNEAQLEKSRLLSDRFSAERPKGSFSTLEIQRTEQGDSAMYLCASSSPRETQYFGPGTRLLVL.

The CDR3 nucleotides read TGTGCCTGGGAGGGAGGTACTAATGAAAAACTGTTTTTT. It is translated as CAWEGGTNEKLFF. The rearrangement links TRBV30 to TRBJ1-4, with D uncertain. Germline V gives CDR1 GTSNPN, CDR2 SVGIG (reference sequence). Trimming shortened V by 5 bases and J by 2 bases, and 9 bases separated the two germline ends. CDR3 length equals 13 residues. Together with reference TRBV30 and TRBJ1-4, the CDR3 gives the full variable domain: SQTIHQWPATLVQPVGSPLSLECTVEGTSNPNLYWYRQAAGRGLQLLFYSVGIGQISSEVPQNLSASRPQDRQFILSSKKLLLSDSGFYLCAWEGGTNEKLFFGSGTQLSVL.